This paragraph covers one T cell receptor beta chain sequence. The antigen remains undetermined. Participants, patients aged 18 to 65, had newly diagnosed hyperthyroidism with a duration under 2 months. The data originate from a study of T cells in Graves' hyperthyroidism and ophthalmopathy. Study-wide points: Most expanded thyroid clonotypes above 0.001 recurred in blood.

There are 15 residues in the CDR3. CDR1 SGDLS and CDR2 YYNGEE come from the germline V gene. V lost 4 bases to trimming and J lost 1 base; unmatched junction nucleotides: 4. Using RNA transcripts as the source, TCR beta CDR3 regions were amplified. Initially, a first-round RT-PCR of the TCR CDR3 employed the HTBI primer set. TCRdb processed the multiplex PCR reads anew with MiXCR; each CDR3 protein has one entry. The sample shows a few hundred thousand distinct CDR3 sequences, 14% to 15% of them seen only once. The source material was blood. This rearrangement joins TRBV9 to TRBJ2-7, with 11 positions matching TRBD2. This clonotype originated in a young woman with Graves' hyperthyroidism. Here the CDR3 reads CASSTSGSVSYEQYF. DNA for the CDR3: TGTGCCAGCAGCACTAGCGGGAGTGTATCCTACGAGCAGTACTTC.